What follows are 29 T cell receptor beta chains derived from one specimen sequenced in a study of CD8+CD57+ T cells in acquired aplastic anemia. Genomic DNA, the template, was used for profiling of the TCR beta VDJ and CDR3. TCRdb analysed the reads with MiXCR anew, one entry per CDR3 protein. The sample carries under 500,000 distinct CDR3 sequences, around 30% recorded once. Patients picked for sequencing had shown CD8+CD57+ cell expansion detected by flow cytometry. The sample taken for sequencing was sorted CD4+, CD8+, or CD8+CD57+ T cells (not recorded which) from PBMCs. These receptors were obtained from a human donor with aplastic anemia.

The chain uses TRBV7-9 and TRBJ1-2; no definite D call. Trimming took off 0 bases at V and 7 bases at J, with 9 bases between the two ends. From germline, CDR1 is SEHNR and CDR2 FQNEAQ (reference sequence). The CDR3 covers 13 residues. As DNA, the CDR3 is TGTGCCAGCAGCTTAGCGGGCACCTCTGGCTACACCTTC. Its translation: CASSLAGTSGYTF.

V gene TRBV2 combines with J gene TRBJ1-2, with TRBD1 identical over 10 bases. V dropped 3 bases and J dropped 4; count of bases not matched to a gene: 5. Germline V gene sequence: CDR1 SNHLY, CDR2 FYNNEI. The CDR3 totals 15 residues. The CDR3 loop reads CASSDGTGEAYGYTF. The CDR3 DNA sequence: TGTGCCAGCAGTGACGGGACAGGGGAGGCCTATGGCTACACCTTC.

This rearrangement joins TRBV2 to TRBJ2-1; no reliable D call. Germline-derived CDR1 and CDR2 are SNHLY and FYNNEI. The germline V and J ends were trimmed by 4 bases and 5 bases, with 9 bases remaining between them. The CDR3 sequence is 13 residues long. The CDR3 DNA is TGTGCCAGCAGTGTAAACCCAAACAATGAGCAGTTCTTC. This sequence encodes CASSVNPNNEQFF. Full variable domain (missing parts from reference TRBV2 and TRBJ2-1): EPEVTQTPSHQVTQMGQEVILRCVPISNHLYFYWYRQILGQKVEFLVSFYNNEISEKSEIFDDQFSVERPDGSNFTLKIRSTKLEDSAMYFCASSVNPNNEQFFGPGTRLTVL.

The chain combines TRBV25-1 with TRBJ1-2; tentative D call: TRBD1 (6 bases). Germline CDR1 MGHDK, CDR2 SYGVNS. The germline V and J ends were trimmed by 5 bases and 6 bases, with 16 bases remaining between them. CDR3 size: 14 residues. The CDR3 DNA reads as TGTGCCAGCAGTAGGGACAACCGGCCCCATGGCTACACCTTC. This translates into CASSRDNRPHGYTF.

This rearrangement joins TRBV6-1 to TRBJ1-1, with 7 bases that match TRBD1. Germline-derived CDR1 and CDR2 are MNHNS and SASEGT. With V trimmed by 5 bases and J by 6 bases, 6 bases remained unmatched. This CDR3 comprises 13 residues. CDR3 protein: CASSIDRDAEAFF. For the CDR3, the DNA is TGTGCCAGCAGTATTGACAGGGACGCTGAAGCTTTCTTT.

This clonotype occurred a few times. V and J are TRBV28 and TRBJ2-7, with D hard to call. V lost 3 bases and J 9 bases, leaving 12 bases between the germline ends. Germline V gene lookup returns CDR1 MDHEN and CDR2 SYDVKM. There are 12 residues in the CDR3. The CDR3 reads CASSFLPRRQYF. CDR3 DNA sequence: TGTGCCAGCAGTTTCCTCCCGCGTCGGCAGTACTTC. Complete variable domain (other parts from reference TRBV28 and TRBJ2-7): DVKVTQSSRYLVKRTGEKVFLECVQDMDHENMFWYRQDPGLGLRLIYFSYDVKMKEKGDIPEGYSVSREKKERFSLILESASTNQTSMYLCASSFLPRRQYFGPGTRLTVT.

Only one count was recorded for this clonotype. This chain joins TRBV5-4 and TRBJ2-3; D is undetermined. The CDR3 consists of 12 residues. Germline V lookup: CDR1 SGHNT, CDR2 YYREEE (reference sequence). The germline V and J ends were trimmed by 0 bases and 5 bases, with 4 bases remaining between them. This CDR3 is CASSLGLDTQYF. DNA of the CDR3: TGTGCCAGCAGCTTGGGATTAGATACGCAGTATTTT.

This clonotype was detected only once. This chain connects TRBV2 to TRBJ2-1; D is unresolved. Per germline, CDR1 SNHLY and CDR2 FYNNEI. The CDR3 extends over 14 amino acids. Trimming stripped 3 bases from V and 7 bases from J, with 13 bases between. CDR3 protein: CASSEILWVNEQFF. CDR3 nucleotides: TGTGCCAGCAGTGAGATCCTCTGGGTGAATGAGCAGTTCTTC.

This clonotype was counted only a few times. The J gene is TRBJ2-1, the V gene TRBV20-1; the D is unclear. This CDR3 is built from 11 residues. Looked up from germline, CDR1 is DFQATT and CDR2 is SNEGSKA (reference sequence). V lost 3 bases, J lost 10 bases, and 10 bases lay in between. CDR3 sequence (DNA): TGCAGTGCTAGGCAGAAGGACGAGCAGTTCTTC. It specifies CSARQKDEQFF.

The J gene is TRBJ1-1, the V gene TRBV9; no clear D gene. This CDR3 has 16 amino acids. CDR1 and CDR2 (germline): SGDLS, YYNGEE. The V end was cut by 7 bases, the J end by 4 bases, with 23 bases between. DNA of the CDR3: TGTGCCAGCTCACCGAATCGCCGGGTCACGCTCACTGAAGCTTTCTTT. Its protein is CASSPNRRVTLTEAFF.

This clonotype was recorded many times. The chain combines TRBV5-1 with TRBJ2-7; TRBD1 aligns across 7 bases. The germline V gene encodes CDR1 SGHRS and CDR2 YFSETQ. The CDR3 length is 14 residues. Germline trimming cut 2 bases from V and 4 bases from J; bases unmatched to any gene: 6. CDR3 sequence: CASSLTDRVYEQYF. In nucleotides, the CDR3 is TGCGCCAGCAGCTTAACCGACAGGGTTTACGAGCAGTACTTC.

There are a few counts of this clonotype. The germline gene is not matched at one end of the junction; a read error may be the cause. CDR3 protein: CASSLIRPYEQYF. As DNA, the CDR3 is TGTGCCAGCAGTCTTATAAGACCCTACGAGCAGTACTTC. The genes are TRBV24-1 and TRBJ2-7; D gene unclear. The CDR3 spans 13 residues. In germline, CDR1 is KGHDR, CDR2 SFDVKD.

This clonotype was counted many times. The gene calls are TRBV7-6 and TRBJ1-2, with D tentatively TRBD1 (6 bases). The germline V gene encodes CDR1 SGHVS and CDR2 FNYEAQ. The V end lost 5 bases, the J end lost 0 bases, and 13 bases lay between the germline ends. The CDR3 spans 15 residues. The CDR3 region is CASSPMTGSNYGYTF. As DNA, the CDR3 is TGTGCCAGCAGCCCGATGACAGGCTCTAACTATGGCTACACCTTC.

This clonotype was found a few times. This chain joins TRBV2 and TRBJ1-2; the D is unclear. Trimming left V 5 bases short and J 1 base short, with 11 bases between. CDR1 and CDR2 from the germline V gene are SNHLY and FYNNEI. This CDR3 has 14 residues. This CDR3 reads CASSPLQINYGYTF. CDR3 bases: TGTGCCAGCAGTCCCCTCCAGATTAACTATGGCTACACCTTC.

This clonotype came up many times. The CDR3 DNA follows: TGCAGTGCCTATGAACAGGGATGGTATGGCTACACCTTC. It yields the protein CSAYEQGWYGYTF. The J gene is TRBJ1-2, the V gene TRBV20-1; perhaps TRBD1 as D (6 bases). Germline CDR1 and CDR2: DFQATT and SNEGSKA (reference sequence). V was cut by 6 bases and J by 5 bases, with 16 bases left in between. The CDR3 contains 13 residues.

This clonotype showed up many times. The chain combines TRBV7-9 with TRBJ1-2; D is unclear. The V gene's germline CDR1 is SEHNR and CDR2 FQNEAQ (reference sequence). CDR3 length: 16 amino acids. The V end lost 2 bases, the J end lost 8 bases, and 21 bases lay between the germline ends. Here the CDR3 reads CASSLISGRISTGYTF. DNA of the CDR3: TGTGCCAGCAGCTTAATATCCGGCAGGATCTCAACCGGCTACACCTTC.

This clonotype showed up many times. The chain uses TRBV19 and TRBJ1-5, with TRBD1 identical over 7 bases. This CDR3 contains 16 residues. Germline V lookup: CDR1 LNHDA, CDR2 SQIVND (reference sequence). V dropped 7 bases and J dropped 3; count of bases not matched to a gene: 12. This chain's CDR3 is CASMSTRDSYNQPQHF. CDR3 DNA sequence: TGTGCCAGTATGTCGACGAGGGACAGCTACAATCAGCCCCAGCATTTT.

This chain connects TRBV20-1 to TRBJ1-1; possible D gene TRBD1, 5 bases. V lost 6 bases to trimming and J lost 7 bases, with 15 bases between them. The germline gives CDR1 DFQATT, CDR2 SNEGSKA (reference sequence). The CDR3 contains 12 residues. CDR3: CSASGRVGEAFF. CDR3 in DNA: TGCAGTGCCTCCGGCAGGGTAGGTGAAGCTTTCTTT.

The table lists this clonotype with a few counts. One end of the junction fails to match germline, which may point to a read error. This chain links TRBV2 with TRBJ2-2, with unresolved D. CDR3 length equals 10 residues. Germline V gene sequence: CDR1 SNHLY, CDR2 FYNNEI. The CDR3 DNA reads as TGTGCCAGCAGCCACGACCAGCCGGGTTTT. Encoded protein: CASSHDQPGF.

The chain couples TRBV25-1 to TRBJ2-7; no firm D call. Between the trimmed V and J ends, which lost 6 bases and 3 bases, there was a span of 12 bases. The CDR3 is 13 amino acids. Looked up from germline, CDR1 is MGHDK and CDR2 is SYGVNS. The CDR3 region is CASSVLGFYEQYF. CDR3 bases: TGTGCCAGCAGCGTATTGGGGTTCTACGAGCAGTACTTC.

In its sample, this clonotype was seen once. A junction end diverges from the germline sequence, so it may reflect a read error. This sequence joins TRBV7-9 and TRBJ2-1, with 8 nucleotides matching TRBD2. This CDR3 contains 16 residues. In germline, CDR1 is SEHNR, CDR2 FQNEAQ (reference sequence). CDR3 sequence (DNA): TGTGCCAGCAGCTTAGAACGGGCGGGGGGCTACAGTGAGCAGTTCTTC. The encoded protein is CASSLERAGGYSEQFF.

In its sample, this clonotype was seen a few times. The V call is TRBV5-6, the J call TRBJ2-7; the match to TRBD1 covers 10 bases. Germline CDR1 reads SGHDT; CDR2 reads YYEEEE. Trimming removed 5 bases from V and 3 bases from J; junction bases left unmatched: 8. This CDR3 has 15 residues. The CDR3 reads CASSSSGQGDYEQYF. CDR3 sequence (DNA): TGTGCCAGCAGTTCGAGTGGACAGGGGGACTACGAGCAGTACTTC.

This rearrangement joins TRBV7-9 to TRBJ2-5, with D perhaps TRBD2 (6 bases). The CDR3 contains 15 residues. Germline V gives CDR1 SEHNR, CDR2 FQNEAQ (reference sequence). The V and J ends lost 2 bases and 4 bases respectively, with 14 bases between them. The CDR3 nucleotides read TGTGCCAGCAGCTTATTAGGCGGGGCAGGAGAGACCCAGTACTTC. Translation gives CASSLLGGAGETQYF.

This clonotype was recorded many times. This chain joins TRBV25-1 and TRBJ1-6; no clear D gene. Germline assignment: CDR1 MGHDK and CDR2 SYGVNS. The CDR3 is 13 residues long. The germline V and J ends were trimmed by 6 bases and 8 bases, with 11 bases remaining between them. The CDR3 here is CASRLQFDSPLHF. The DNA of the CDR3 is TGTGCCAGCAGGCTACAGTTTGATTCACCCCTCCACTTT.

In this sample, this clonotype turned up a few times. The J gene is TRBJ2-7, the V gene TRBV6-5, with TRBD1 as a possible D gene (6 bases). CDR3 length: 14 residues. Trimming cost V 3 bases and J 2 bases, with 11 bases left between them. Germline CDR1 MNHEY, CDR2 SVGAGI. The CDR3, as DNA: TGTGCCAGCAGTTATCAGAGGGGGACCTACGAGCAGTACTTC. It specifies CASSYQRGTYEQYF.

The chain is built from TRBV6-1 and TRBJ2-1; D is perhaps TRBD1 (6 bases). Germline CDR1 MNHNS, CDR2 SASEGT. CDR3 length: 13 residues. V dropped 6 bases and J dropped 6 bases, with 12 bases sitting between them. The CDR3 DNA is TGTGCCAGCAGGCCGGACAGCGCCAATGAGCAGTTCTTC. It encodes CASRPDSANEQFF.

This clonotype was seen many times. The V call is TRBV20-1, the J call TRBJ2-1; 8 bases are a match to TRBD2. The V gene's germline CDR1 is DFQATT and CDR2 SNEGSKA (reference sequence). This CDR3 comprises 17 residues. After removal of 0 bases from V and 2 bases from J, the junction contained 9 bases not matched to a gene. CDR3 in DNA: TGCAGTGCTAGAGAGATCAGCGGGGGCCTCCCCTACAATGAGCAGTTCTTC. Its protein product is CSAREISGGLPYNEQFF.

This clonotype has a count of ten or more. The chain carries TRBV12-3 or TRBV12-4 and TRBJ1-5; D is unclear. The CDR3 is 13 residues long. Trimming stripped 6 bases from V and 4 bases from J, with 10 bases between. The CDR3 DNA sequence: TGTGCCAGCAGCTCTAAGGGTAATCAGCCCCAGCATTTT. Amino acids: CASSSKGNQPQHF.

The chain has TRBV10-2 and TRBJ2-7, with a tentative D call TRBD2 (7 bases). This CDR3 has 14 residues. Germline V gene data show CDR1 as WSHSY and CDR2 as SAAADI. With 7 bases removed from V and 6 bases from J, the gap between germline ends came to 19 bases. The CDR3 here is CASTAIGGAREQYF. Here the CDR3 DNA reads TGCGCCAGCACCGCGATTGGGGGGGCGCGCGAGCAGTACTTC.